This T cell receptor beta chain was profiled in a study of blood T cell repertoires in COVID-19. Background on the study: Acute-phase and convalescent COVID-19 samples originated in the United States, Italy and Spain. PBMCs, B-cell-depleted T cells, or T cells were the source of the cDNA or gDNA that made up the material.

Assay used: immunoSEQ multiplex PCR; TCRdb lists only in-frame clones, some missing. Of some 120,000 clones in the sample, just under 90% were seen once. This clone came up once. The CDR3 is made up of 17 amino acids. The V segment lost 6 bases and the J segment 4 bases; nucleotides outside the gene matches: 12. Germline V gene lookup returns CDR1 LNHDA and CDR2 SQIVND (reference sequence). The sample was peripheral blood. The sequence derives from a woman between 45 and 65 years old with acute or convalescent COVID-19. The V gene is TRBV19, the J gene TRBJ2-1; TRBD2 agrees at 10 bases. The CDR3 DNA sequence: TGTGCCAGTAGGCGCCGCATAGGAGCGGGAGGGTACAATGAGCAGTTCTTC. This codes for CASRRRIGAGGYNEQFF.